Listed below are T cell receptor beta chains from one sample, sequenced in a study of cytomegalovirus exposure and HLA in healthy donors. TCRdb keeps only in-frame clones here, not all; method: immunoSEQ multiplex PCR. The table shows about 97,000 clones, with about four fifths occurring only once. The sample taken for sequencing was PBMCs. Receptor source: a man aged 35-49 years in good health and CMV-seropositive. CDR3s include the opening cysteine and the closing phenylalanine or tryptophan. The order of the fields is J gene, D gene, clone size, V gene, CDR3 DNA, CDR3 protein. A D gene is named only where the DNA matches it firmly. Size tells how often a clone was seen (once, few, many) or the class of an expanded clone, and some rows leave it out.

j_call: TRBJ1-2
d_call: NA
clone_size: NA
v_call: TRBV28
cdr3_nt: TGTGCCAGCAGTTTACAGGGGCGGAACTATGGCTACACCTTC
cdr3_aa: CASSLQGRNYGYTF

j_call: TRBJ2-7
d_call: NA
clone_size: NA
v_call: TRBV18
cdr3_nt: TGTGCCAGCTCACCACCTCAAAGCAGGCCAGGACAGTACTTC
cdr3_aa: CASSPPQSRPGQYF

j_call: TRBJ2-7
d_call: NA
clone_size: NA
v_call: TRBV5-4
cdr3_nt: TGTGCCAGCAGCCAAGGGGGAGGGGGCTCCTACGAGCAGTACTTC
cdr3_aa: CASSQGGGGSYEQYF

j_call: TRBJ2-3
d_call: NA
clone_size: NA
v_call: TRBV20-1
cdr3_nt: TGCAGTGCTAGAGATGCCGGTACGCAGTATTTT
cdr3_aa: CSARDAGTQYF

j_call: TRBJ1-1
d_call: TRBD1
clone_size: few
v_call: TRBV9
cdr3_nt: TGTGCCAGCAGCGTAGGCCGACAGGGGTTTCCTCTCCCAGCTTTCTTT
cdr3_aa: CASSVGRQGFPLPAFF

j_call: TRBJ2-2
d_call: NA
clone_size: NA
v_call: TRBV10-3
cdr3_nt: TGTGCCATTTGGACGAGCGGGAACACCGGGGAGCTGTTTTTT
cdr3_aa: CAIWTSGNTGELFF

j_call: TRBJ1-3
d_call: NA
clone_size: NA
v_call: TRBV19
cdr3_nt: TGTGCCAGTAGTCCCGGGATTGCTGGAAACACCATATATTTT
cdr3_aa: CASSPGIAGNTIYF

j_call: TRBJ2-1
d_call: TRBD2
clone_size: NA
v_call: TRBV29-1
cdr3_nt: TGCAGCGTTTATGGGGAGGGTGAGCAGTTCTTC
cdr3_aa: CSVYGEGEQFF

j_call: TRBJ2-7
d_call: NA
clone_size: NA
v_call: TRBV20-1
cdr3_nt: TGCAGTGCCACCAAACTAGACGAGCAGTACTTC
cdr3_aa: CSATKLDEQYF

j_call: TRBJ2-1
d_call: TRBD2
clone_size: NA
v_call: TRBV5-1
cdr3_nt: TGCGCCAGCAGCTTCCGAGCTAGCGGGGAGTACAATGAGCAGTTCTTC
cdr3_aa: CASSFRASGEYNEQFF

j_call: TRBJ1-2
d_call: TRBD1
clone_size: NA
v_call: TRBV5-1
cdr3_nt: TGCGCCAGCAGCTTGGTGGGGCCCGGGACAGATAACCCTAAAAACTATGGCTACACCTTC
cdr3_aa: CASSLVGPGTDNPKNYGYTF

j_call: TRBJ1-4
d_call: NA
clone_size: NA
v_call: TRBV12-2
cdr3_nt: TGTGCAAGTCGCTCGAGACCGGGACAGGGGCGGGAAAAACTGTTTTTT
cdr3_aa: CASRSRPGQGREKLFF

j_call: TRBJ1-5
d_call: TRBD1
clone_size: few
v_call: TRBV6-5
cdr3_nt: TGTGCCAGCAGTTACTCGGGACCAGGGGGACTGCCCCAGCATTTT
cdr3_aa: CASSYSGPGGLPQHF

j_call: TRBJ1-5
d_call: NA
clone_size: few
v_call: TRBV27
cdr3_nt: TGTGCCAGCAGCCAAACTCCTGCGAGTCAGCCCCAGCATTTT
cdr3_aa: CASSQTPASQPQHF

j_call: TRBJ1-4
d_call: NA
clone_size: NA
v_call: TRBV5-3
cdr3_nt: TGTGCCAGAAGCTTTCACGGAACTAATGAAAAACTGTTTTTT
cdr3_aa: CARSFHGTNEKLFF

j_call: TRBJ2-2
d_call: TRBD1
clone_size: NA
v_call: TRBV6-4
cdr3_nt: TGTGCCAGCAGTGACGGGACAGTCACCGGGGAGCTGTTTTTT
cdr3_aa: CASSDGTVTGELFF

j_call: TRBJ2-2
d_call: NA
clone_size: NA
v_call: TRBV11-3
cdr3_nt: TGTGCCAGCAGCTTAGGCGGGCTCCCCACCGGGGAGCTGTTTTTT
cdr3_aa: CASSLGGLPTGELFF

j_call: TRBJ1-6
d_call: NA
clone_size: NA
v_call: TRBV7-9
cdr3_nt: TGTGCCAGCATCGGTTACGCTTCACCCCTCCACTTT
cdr3_aa: CASIGYASPLHF

j_call: TRBJ2-2
d_call: TRBD1
clone_size: NA
v_call: TRBV14
cdr3_nt: TGTGCCAGCAGCTTCCGGACAGGGGGCACCGGGGAGCTGTTTTTT
cdr3_aa: CASSFRTGGTGELFF

j_call: TRBJ2-1
d_call: TRBD2
clone_size: NA
v_call: TRBV4-2
cdr3_nt: TGTGCCATCGCGGGGGGGCCGAATGAGCAGTTCTTC
cdr3_aa: CAIAGGPNEQFF

j_call: TRBJ1-2
d_call: TRBD1
clone_size: NA
v_call: TRBV7-9
cdr3_nt: TGTTCCAGCAGCCCACAGGGGGCCCTCCCCTATGGCTACACCTTC
cdr3_aa: CSSSPQGALPYGYTF

j_call: TRBJ2-3
d_call: NA
clone_size: NA
v_call: TRBV19
cdr3_nt: TGTGCCAGTAGTACCCCTCTAACAGATACGCAGTATTTT
cdr3_aa: CASSTPLTDTQYF

j_call: TRBJ1-2
d_call: NA
clone_size: NA
v_call: TRBV28
cdr3_nt: TGTGCCAGCAGTGCCCAGTGGGGCTACACCTTC
cdr3_aa: CASSAQWGYTF

j_call: TRBJ1-2
d_call: NA
clone_size: few
v_call: TRBV28
cdr3_nt: TGTGCCAGCAGTTTGGGCGGAGGCGGCTACACCTTC
cdr3_aa: CASSLGGGGYTF

j_call: TRBJ1-2
d_call: NA
clone_size: NA
v_call: TRBV4-2
cdr3_nt: TGTGCCAGCAGCCAAGTGAGCGCCGAGGGTAACTATGGCTACACCTTC
cdr3_aa: CASSQVSAEGNYGYTF

j_call: TRBJ1-1
d_call: TRBD1
clone_size: NA
v_call: TRBV30
cdr3_nt: TGTGCCTGGACCGAGGAGGACAGGAGGAAGACTGAAGCTTTCTTT
cdr3_aa: CAWTEEDRRKTEAFF

j_call: TRBJ2-5
d_call: TRBD2
clone_size: once
v_call: TRBV7-9
cdr3_nt: TGTTCCAGCAGCTTAGAGTCTAGCGGGGGAGAGACCCAGTACTTC
cdr3_aa: CSSSLESSGGETQYF

j_call: TRBJ2-7
d_call: TRBD2
clone_size: few
v_call: TRBV27
cdr3_nt: TGTGCCAGCAGTCTCGTAGCGGGACGATCCTACGAGCAGTACTTC
cdr3_aa: CASSLVAGRSYEQYF

j_call: TRBJ1-2
d_call: NA
clone_size: NA
v_call: TRBV4-2
cdr3_nt: TGTGCCAGCAGCCAAGAAGACAGTAACTATGGCTACACCTTC
cdr3_aa: CASSQEDSNYGYTF

j_call: TRBJ2-2
d_call: TRBD2
clone_size: NA
v_call: TRBV7-3
cdr3_nt: TGTGCCAGCAGCTTTAGCGGGGTGAACACCGGGGAGCTGTTTTTT
cdr3_aa: CASSFSGVNTGELFF

j_call: TRBJ1-3
d_call: NA
clone_size: few
v_call: TRBV10-1
cdr3_nt: TGCGCCAGCAGTGAGTGGAGCACCTCTGGAAACACCATATATTTT
cdr3_aa: CASSEWSTSGNTIYF

j_call: TRBJ2-1
d_call: TRBD1
clone_size: NA
v_call: TRBV5-1
cdr3_nt: TGCGCCAGCAGCCCGCAGGGGACAGGGAACAATGAGCAGTTCTTC
cdr3_aa: CASSPQGTGNNEQFF

j_call: TRBJ1-6
d_call: TRBD1
clone_size: NA
v_call: TRBV14
cdr3_nt: TGTGCCAGCAGCCCAGGGGGTACGAATTCACCCCTCCACTTT
cdr3_aa: CASSPGGTNSPLHF

j_call: TRBJ2-7
d_call: TRBD1
clone_size: NA
v_call: TRBV2
cdr3_nt: TGTGCCAGCACTAAGGGGGCAGACTACGAGCAGTACTTC
cdr3_aa: CASTKGADYEQYF

j_call: TRBJ2-1
d_call: TRBD2
clone_size: NA
v_call: TRBV7-2
cdr3_nt: TGTGCCAGCAGCCAGACTAGCGGGAGCCCCAATGAGCAGTTCTTC
cdr3_aa: CASSQTSGSPNEQFF

j_call: TRBJ1-2
d_call: TRBD1
clone_size: NA
v_call: TRBV28
cdr3_nt: TGTGCCGGGCGGACAGGGGACTATGGCTACACCTTC
cdr3_aa: CAGRTGDYGYTF

j_call: TRBJ1-2
d_call: NA
clone_size: once
v_call: TRBV19
cdr3_nt: TGTGCCAGTAGTATAGCCACCGGGACAACCGGCCTCTATGGCTACACCTTC
cdr3_aa: CASSIATGTTGLYGYTF

j_call: TRBJ2-1
d_call: TRBD2
clone_size: NA
v_call: TRBV6-4
cdr3_nt: TGTGCCAGCAGTCCGGGGGGGTTGGATGGTGAGCAGTTCTTC
cdr3_aa: CASSPGGLDGEQFF

j_call: TRBJ1-1
d_call: TRBD1
clone_size: NA
v_call: TRBV11-2
cdr3_nt: TGTGCCAGCAGCTTGGACAGGACAATGAACACTGAAGCTTTCTTT
cdr3_aa: CASSLDRTMNTEAFF

j_call: TRBJ2-1
d_call: NA
clone_size: NA
v_call: TRBV11-2
cdr3_nt: TGTGCCAGCAGCTTCCTAGCGAGCTCCTACAATGAGCAGTTCTTC
cdr3_aa: CASSFLASSYNEQFF

j_call: TRBJ1-2
d_call: TRBD1
clone_size: NA
v_call: TRBV2
cdr3_nt: TGTGCCAGCAGCAACAGGGGACAAGACTATGGCTACACCTTC
cdr3_aa: CASSNRGQDYGYTF

j_call: TRBJ2-1
d_call: NA
clone_size: NA
v_call: TRBV28
cdr3_nt: TGTGCCAGCAGTTTCCTACCTTACGAGCAGTTCTTC
cdr3_aa: CASSFLPYEQFF

j_call: TRBJ2-5
d_call: NA
clone_size: NA
v_call: TRBV28
cdr3_nt: TGTGCCAGCAGGACGGGGTACCAAGAGACCCAGTACTTC
cdr3_aa: CASRTGYQETQYF

j_call: TRBJ1-4
d_call: TRBD1
clone_size: NA
v_call: TRBV7-9
cdr3_nt: TGTGCCAGCAGCCTGGGACAGGGGAGGTCGGTTTTT
cdr3_aa: CASSLGQGRSVF

j_call: TRBJ2-7
d_call: NA
clone_size: NA
v_call: TRBV28
cdr3_nt: TGTGCCAGCAGCCCACGGGGGTGGCTCTCCTACGAGCAGTACTTC
cdr3_aa: CASSPRGWLSYEQYF